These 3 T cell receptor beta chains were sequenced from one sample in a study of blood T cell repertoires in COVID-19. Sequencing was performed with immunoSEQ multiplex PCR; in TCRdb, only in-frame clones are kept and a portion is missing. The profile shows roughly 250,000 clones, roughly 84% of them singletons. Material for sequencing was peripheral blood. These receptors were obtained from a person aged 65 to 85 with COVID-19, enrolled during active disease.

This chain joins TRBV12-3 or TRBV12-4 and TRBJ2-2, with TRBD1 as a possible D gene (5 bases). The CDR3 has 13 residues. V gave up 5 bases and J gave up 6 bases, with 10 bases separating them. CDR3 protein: CASSPTGAGELFF. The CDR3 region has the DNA TGTGCCAGCAGTCCCACAGGCGCCGGGGAGCTGTTTTTT.

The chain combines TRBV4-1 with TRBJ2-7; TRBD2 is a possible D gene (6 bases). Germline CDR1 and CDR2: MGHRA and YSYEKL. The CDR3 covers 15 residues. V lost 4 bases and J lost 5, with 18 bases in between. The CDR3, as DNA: TGCGCCAGCAGCCTAAGCGGCGGAGGGGTCAACGAGCAGTACTTC. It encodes CASSLSGGGVNEQYF.

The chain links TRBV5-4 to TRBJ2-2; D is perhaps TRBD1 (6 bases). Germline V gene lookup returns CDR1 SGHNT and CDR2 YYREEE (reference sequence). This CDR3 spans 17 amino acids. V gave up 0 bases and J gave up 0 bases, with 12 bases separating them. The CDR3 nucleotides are TGTGCCAGCAGCTTGGGGACAGCCCTCGCGAACACCGGGGAGCTGTTTTTT. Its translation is CASSLGTALANTGELFF. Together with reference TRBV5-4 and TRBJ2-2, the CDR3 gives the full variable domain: ETGVTQSPTHLIKTRGQQVTLRCSSQSGHNTVSWYQQALGQGPQFIFQYYREEENGRGNFPPRFSGLQFPNYSSELNVNALELDDSALYLCASSLGTALANTGELFFGEGSRLTVL.